Listed here are 19 T cell receptor beta chains from one sample, sequenced in a study of circulating tumor DNA in untreated peripheral T-cell lymphoma. The repertoire was sequenced with immunoSEQ multiplex PCR; TCRdb's copy has only in-frame clones and lacks some. The table lists more than 6,500 clones, approximately 80% of them singletons. The specimen sequenced was tumor tissue. The receptors stem from a human donor with peripheral T-cell lymphoma.

The chain has TRBV28 and TRBJ1-2; D unclear. Germline V gene lookup returns CDR1 MDHEN and CDR2 SYDVKM. The CDR3 contains 14 residues. V shed 4 bases and J shed 4 bases, with 13 bases lying between them. The CDR3 DNA sequence: TGTGCCAGCAGTTACCGGGAGCCTTCCTATGGCTACACCTTC. Protein: CASSYREPSYGYTF.

The CDR3 protein is CSVVLSSTDTQYF. The CDR3 nucleotides are TGCAGCGTTGTTCTATCTAGCACAGATACGCAGTATTTT. V usage is TRBV29-1 and J usage is TRBJ2-3, with unresolved D. The CDR3 loop spans 13 amino acids. Germline values: CDR1 SQVTM, CDR2 ANQGSEA. Trimming took 4 bases from V and 0 from J, leaving 8 bases between them.

The table lists this clone with a few counts. The chain combines TRBV6-8 with TRBJ2-7; D is unresolved. V lost 5 bases to trimming and J lost 6 bases, with 11 bases between them. CDR1 is MNHGY, CDR2 SAAAGT, per germline. The CDR3 loop spans 12 amino acids. DNA of the CDR3: TGTGCCAGCAGTGTAGGGCCTACCGAGCAGTACTTC. Amino acid sequence: CASSVGPTEQYF.

The rearrangement links TRBV29-1 to TRBJ2-5; TRBD2 might be the D (6 bases). The CDR3 length is 14 residues. In germline, CDR1 is SQVTM, CDR2 ANQGSEA. V lost 0 bases, J lost 4 bases, and 12 bases lay in between. The chain's CDR3 is CSVEERLGRETQYF. CDR3 DNA sequence: TGCAGCGTTGAAGAACGACTAGGAAGAGAGACCCAGTACTTC.

The chain combines TRBV19 with TRBJ1-1; D uncertain. Germline V lookup: CDR1 LNHDA, CDR2 SQIVND (reference sequence). The V end lost 5 bases, the J end lost 9 bases, and 16 bases lay between the germline ends. There are 13 residues in the CDR3. Here the CDR3 DNA reads TGTGCCAGTAGTCGAGTTGGGCAAGAGAAAGCTTTCTTT. As protein: CASSRVGQEKAFF.

This chain uses TRBV6-8 with TRBJ1-1; tentative D call: TRBD1 (5 bases). V lost 2 bases and J 4 bases, leaving 11 bases between the germline ends. The germline gives CDR1 MNHGY, CDR2 SAAAGT. The CDR3 sequence is 14 residues long. The DNA of the CDR3 is TGTGCCAGCAGTTACAGGAGGGGTGGCACTGAAGCTTTCTTT. It codes for CASSYRRGGTEAFF.

This clone was detected only once. The CDR3 bases are TGTGCCAGCAGTTACCGGAGGGAGGGCAATGAGCAGTTCTTC. Translating it yields CASSYRREGNEQFF. The chain carries TRBV6-8 and TRBJ2-1; 7 bases are a match to TRBD2. The ends lost 2 bases at V and 6 bases at J; junction bases unmatched: 4. The CDR3 is 14 residues long. Germline V gene sequence: CDR1 MNHGY, CDR2 SAAAGT.

The V gene is TRBV5-1, the J gene TRBJ2-3; D not resolved. With 2 bases removed from V and 6 bases from J, the gap between germline ends came to 13 bases. Germline assignment: CDR1 SGHRS and CDR2 YFSETQ. CDR3 length: 14 amino acids. The CDR3 region has the DNA TGCGCCAGCAGCTTCGACTCGGTGGGGGATACGCAGTATTTT. Its protein is CASSFDSVGDTQYF. The full variable domain, its missing parts supplied by reference TRBV5-1 and TRBJ2-3, is KAGVTQTPRYLIKTRGQQVTLSCSPISGHRSVSWYQQTPGQGLQFLFEYFSETQRNKGNFPGRFSGRQFSNSRSEMNVSTLELGDSALYLCASSFDSVGDTQYFGPGTRLTVL.

The genes are TRBV4-1 and TRBJ1-2; D ambiguous. Trimming stripped 1 base from V and 5 bases from J, with 14 bases between. Germline CDR1 and CDR2: MGHRA and YSYEKL. The CDR3 is made up of 15 amino acids. This CDR3 is CASSQVNEAGYGYTF. In DNA form, the CDR3 reads TGCGCCAGCAGCCAAGTGAATGAGGCTGGATATGGCTACACCTTC.

This chain uses TRBV29-1 with TRBJ1-1; unclear D gene. Germline V gives CDR1 SQVTM, CDR2 ANQGSEA. V lost 4 bases and J lost 4, with 13 bases in between. This CDR3 is 13 amino acids long. The CDR3 region has the DNA TGCAGCGTTGGGAACACGAGCGGCACTGAAGCTTTCTTT. Its protein is CSVGNTSGTEAFF.

This clone has only one observation. This chain joins TRBV28 and TRBJ2-3; D gene unclear. The V gene lost 4 bases and the J gene lost 1 base, with 24 bases spanning the gap. The CDR3 is made up of 19 amino acids. Germline CDR1 and CDR2: MDHEN and SYDVKM. CDR3 loop: CASSSTNPQGKAGTDTQYF. The DNA of the CDR3 is TGTGCCAGCAGTTCGACCAACCCCCAAGGGAAGGCGGGCACAGATACGCAGTATTTT.

The chain has TRBV19 and TRBJ1-2; D remains ambiguous. The V and J ends lost 4 bases and 8 bases respectively, with 14 bases between them. This CDR3 spans 13 amino acids. CDR1 LNHDA and CDR2 SQIVND come from the germline V gene (reference sequence). The CDR3 reads CASSTTVPLGYTF. The DNA of the CDR3 is TGTGCCAGTAGTACCACAGTTCCCCTGGGCTACACCTTC.

This clone was recorded a few times. CDR3 in amino acids: CASSPRRGGETQYF. CDR3 nucleotides: TGTGCCAGTAGTCCAAGACGGGGCGGGGAGACCCAGTACTTC. The chain has TRBV19 and TRBJ2-5; D is tentatively TRBD1 or TRBD2 (5 bases each). The CDR3 loop spans 14 amino acids. Per the germline V gene, CDR1 is LNHDA and CDR2 is SQIVND (reference sequence). Trimming left V 5 bases short and J 5 bases short, with 15 bases between.

V and J are TRBV30 and TRBJ2-1; D uncertain. The CDR3 is 11 amino acids. Per the germline V gene, CDR1 is GTSNPN and CDR2 is SVGIG (reference sequence). V shed 1 base and J shed 8 bases, with 6 bases lying between them. In nucleotides, the CDR3 is TGTGCCTGGAGTGCCCAGTATGAGCAGTTCTTC. This sequence encodes CAWSAQYEQFF.

The CDR3 DNA reads TGTGCCAGCATGGGGCTGCGCTCCTACAATGAGCAGTTCTTC. The encoded protein is CASMGLRSYNEQFF. The chain is built from TRBV11-3 and TRBJ2-1; weak D call: TRBD1 (5 bases). The CDR3 is 14 residues long. Germline assignment: CDR1 SGHNT and CDR2 YENEEA. V shed 7 bases and J shed 0 bases, with 10 bases lying between them.

This clone was picked up one time. CDR3 nucleotide sequence: TGTGCCACCTCCGGGGCCAAAGAGACCCAGTACTTC. Translating it yields CATSGAKETQYF. V and J are TRBV6-8 and TRBJ2-5; D may match TRBD1 or TRBD2 (5 bases each). The CDR3 runs 12 residues. With 10 bases removed from V and 3 bases from J, the gap between germline ends came to 12 bases. Germline CDR1 and CDR2: MNHGY and SAAAGT.

This clone was detected only a few times. The chain links TRBV14 to TRBJ2-2, with 7 bases identical to TRBD2. Trimming cost V 5 bases and J 6 bases; bases outside gene matches: 6. CDR3 length: 14 residues. Germline V lookup: CDR1 SGHDN, CDR2 FVKESK. The CDR3 sequence is CASSGLVFAGELFF. The CDR3 DNA sequence: TGTGCCAGCAGCGGACTAGTTTTCGCCGGGGAGCTGTTTTTT.

This chain links TRBV29-1 with TRBJ2-1; D tentatively reads TRBD1 or TRBD2 (6 bases each). Trimming cost V 4 bases and J 7 bases, with 14 bases left between them. Germline lookup yields CDR1 SQVTM and CDR2 ANQGSEA. The CDR3 has 13 amino acids. The CDR3 protein is CSVGGGLENEQFF. CDR3 coding DNA: TGCAGCGTTGGAGGGGGACTGGAAAATGAGCAGTTCTTC.

The chain combines TRBV28 with TRBJ2-7; no clear D. The length of the CDR3 is 15 residues. Per the germline V gene, CDR1 is MDHEN and CDR2 is SYDVKM. The ends were cut back, 4 bases at V and 0 bases at J, with 13 bases in the middle. The CDR3 protein is CASSYPEHDSYEQYF. Here the CDR3 DNA reads TGTGCCAGCAGTTATCCGGAACACGACTCCTACGAGCAGTACTTC.